These 5 T cell receptor beta chains came from one sample sequenced in a study of cytomegalovirus exposure and HLA in healthy donors. The PCR used 60 Vbeta and 13 Jbeta primers. Generated by immunoSEQ multiplex PCR, the TCRdb table keeps only in-frame clones and is missing some. This sample has about 150,000 clones, with roughly 80% found just once. The sample consisted of PBMCs. All receptors come from a woman aged 40 to 50 in good health and CMV-seronegative.

V is TRBV5-1 and J is TRBJ2-2; 8 nucleotides match TRBD2. Germline V gene sequence: CDR1 SGHRS, CDR2 YFSETQ. The CDR3 is 16 amino acids. The J segment lost 5 bases and the V segment lost 5 bases, leaving 11 bases of the junction unmatched. The CDR3 spells CASRSPRGGETGELFF. In nucleotides, the CDR3 is TGCGCCAGCAGATCGCCTCGGGGGGGTGAGACCGGGGAGCTGTTTTTT.

The rearrangement joins TRBV10-3 to TRBJ2-1; 8 nucleotides agree with TRBD2. V gave up 3 bases and J gave up 4 bases; unmatched junction bases: 2. The germline V gene encodes CDR1 ENHRY and CDR2 SYGVKD. This CDR3 contains 14 residues. This CDR3 reads CAISELAEYNEQFF. Written as DNA, the CDR3 is TGTGCCATCAGTGAACTAGCGGAGTACAATGAGCAGTTCTTC.

V gene TRBV5-4 combines with J gene TRBJ2-7, with D perhaps TRBD1 (6 bases). Between the trimmed V and J ends, which lost 4 bases and 2 bases, there was a span of 13 bases. Germline-derived CDR1 and CDR2 are SGHNT and YYREEE (reference sequence). This CDR3 has 14 amino acids. CDR3 residues: CASSPWTEAYEQYF. In DNA, the CDR3 is TGTGCCAGCAGCCCCTGGACAGAAGCCTACGAGCAGTACTTC. Full variable domain (outside the CDR3, taken from reference TRBV5-4 and TRBJ2-7): ETGVTQSPTHLIKTRGQQVTLRCSSQSGHNTVSWYQQALGQGPQFIFQYYREEENGRGNFPPRFSGLQFPNYSSELNVNALELDDSALYLCASSPWTEAYEQYFGPGTRLTVT.

This clone has a count of ten or more. The V and J genes are TRBV5-6 and TRBJ2-3, with TRBD2 as a possible D gene (6 bases). The length of the CDR3 is 16 residues. Trimming shortened V by 4 bases and J by 2 bases, and 17 bases separated the two germline ends. Germline V gives CDR1 SGHDT, CDR2 YYEEEE. CDR3 nucleotide sequence: TGTGCCAGCAGCCCGGAGCGAGCGGACTACACAGATACGCAGTATTTT. It codes for CASSPERADYTDTQYF.

V and J are TRBV10-3 and TRBJ2-1; the D gene is possibly TRBD2 (6 bases). This CDR3 region has 14 residues. Trimming took off 6 bases at V and 1 base at J, with 10 bases between the two ends. Germline V lookup: CDR1 ENHRY, CDR2 SYGVKD. CDR3 DNA: TGTGCCATCAGCCTAGCGACGTCCTACAATGAGCAGTTCTTC. Protein: CAISLATSYNEQFF.